This TCR beta chain derives from a study of T cell changes during pregnancy in multiple sclerosis. Clones were read by immunoSEQ multiplex PCR, and TCRdb kept only the in-frame ones, dropping some. The repertoire holds tens of thousands of clones, with roughly nine tenths as singletons. Trimming left V 3 bases short and J 2 bases short, with 10 bases between. Germline CDR1 reads SGHTA; CDR2 reads FQGNSA. CDR3 length equals 14 residues. The sequenced sample was CD4+ T cells from peripheral blood mononuclear cells, obtained in the first trimester of pregnancy. The clonotype comes from a female donor with multiple sclerosis, enrolled in a pregnancy study. The V call is TRBV7-2, the J call TRBJ1-2; TRBD1 is a possible D gene (5 bases). The CDR3 DNA is TGTGCCAGCAGCTTGGTGGCAGGGAACTATGGCTACACCTTC. It is translated as CASSLVAGNYGYTF. Filled out from reference TRBV7-2 and TRBJ1-2, the complete variable domain reads GAGVSQSPSNKVTEKGKDVELRCDPISGHTALYWYRQSLGQGLEFLIYFQGNSAPDKSGLPSDRFSAERTGGSVSTLTIQRTQQEDSAVYLCASSLVAGNYGYTFGSGTRLTVV.